This passage covers 28 T cell receptor beta chains from one sample sequenced in a study of T cell responses to AZD1222 COVID-19 vaccine. Generated by immunoSEQ multiplex PCR, the TCRdb table keeps only in-frame clones and is missing some. The top ten hold roughly 1.5% of the sample, which has 100,000 to 150,000 clones, 80% to 90% seen once. Sample: peripheral blood, taken on day 0 of AZD1222 vaccination. The receptors derive from an adult in good health.

V gene TRBV2 combines with J gene TRBJ1-1; D gene uncertain. Germline CDR1 is SNHLY and CDR2 is FYNNEI. The CDR3 spans 14 residues. Trimming stripped 3 bases from V and 4 bases from J, with 12 bases between. Here the CDR3 reads CASSDIPGATEAFF. The CDR3 nucleotides read TGTGCCAGCAGTGACATCCCGGGAGCCACTGAAGCTTTCTTT.

This rearrangement joins TRBV7-6 to TRBJ2-7; maybe TRBD1 (5 bases). Germline CDR1 SGHVS, CDR2 FNYEAQ. Between the trimmed V and J ends, which lost 1 base and 5 bases, there was a span of 12 bases. CDR3 length: 14 residues. The CDR3 region is CASSLGAGSHEQYF. The CDR3 DNA follows: TGTGCCAGCAGCTTAGGGGCAGGGTCCCACGAGCAGTACTTC.

The chain joins TRBV28 to TRBJ1-2; weak D call: TRBD1 (5 bases). The CDR3 sequence is 13 residues long. CDR1 and CDR2 from the germline V gene are MDHEN and SYDVKM. Trimming shortened V by 5 bases and J by 3 bases, and 10 bases separated the two germline ends. In DNA form, the CDR3 reads TGTGCCAGCAGTCTACAGGTAGACTATGGCTACACCTTC. Translation gives CASSLQVDYGYTF.

This chain uses TRBV12-3 or TRBV12-4 with TRBJ1-5; D gene uncertain. The length of the CDR3 is 13 residues. Trimming removed 1 base from V and 5 bases from J, with 6 bases in between. The CDR3 coding sequence is TGTGCCAGCAGTTTAGACAGCTATCAGCCCCAGCATTTT. Translation gives CASSLDSYQPQHF.

The gene calls are TRBV24-1 and TRBJ1-5; unclear D gene. The CDR3 covers 14 residues. From germline, CDR1 is KGHDR and CDR2 SFDVKD. Trimming removed 0 bases from V and 2 bases from J, with 4 bases in between. CDR3 sequence reads: CATSDLEGNQPQHF. CDR3 nucleotide sequence: TGTGCCACCAGTGATTTGGAGGGCAATCAGCCCCAGCATTTT.

The rearrangement joins TRBV6-1 to TRBJ2-1, with TRBD1 matching over 8 bases. Germline V gives CDR1 MNHNS, CDR2 SASEGT. V trimming: 2 bases; J trimming: 0 bases; junction bases outside the gene matches: 6. This CDR3 is built from 17 residues. CDR3 loop: CASSEFRGPDSYNEQFF. For the CDR3, the DNA is TGTGCCAGCAGTGAATTCAGGGGGCCCGACTCCTACAATGAGCAGTTCTTC.

This chain joins TRBV28 and TRBJ1-1; D gene uncertain. The V end was cut by 3 bases, the J end by 7 bases, with 3 bases between. CDR1 and CDR2 from the germline V gene are MDHEN and SYDVKM. The CDR3 is 10 residues long. CDR3 sequence (DNA): TGTGCCAGCAGTTTGGGTGAAGCTTTCTTT. This codes for CASSLGEAFF.

The chain joins TRBV7-3 to TRBJ2-7; D remains unclear. Trimming removed 6 bases at V and 3 bases at J, with 3 bases between. CDR1 is SGHTA, CDR2 FQGTGA, per germline. The CDR3 is 10 residues long. CDR3 nucleotides: TGTGCCAGCAGTTACTACGAGCAGTACTTC. Encoded protein: CASSYYEQYF.

The V gene is TRBV6-5, the J gene TRBJ2-7; 8 nucleotides align to TRBD1. Per the germline V gene, CDR1 is MNHEY and CDR2 is SVGAGI. V dropped 6 bases and J dropped 4; count of bases not matched to a gene: 11. The length of the CDR3 is 15 residues. Here the CDR3 reads CASRLYRDRLYEQYF. CDR3 DNA: TGTGCCAGCAGACTATACCGGGACAGGCTATACGAGCAGTACTTC.

Only one count was recorded for this clone. This chain connects TRBV7-9 to TRBJ2-7, with 9 bases lining up with TRBD2. The CDR3 extends over 14 amino acids. V gave up 3 bases and J gave up 2 bases; unmatched junction bases: 2. CDR1 and CDR2 (germline): SEHNR, FQNEAQ (reference sequence). DNA of the CDR3: TGTGCCAGCAGCTTGGCGGGAGGGCCCTACGAGCAGTACTTC. Translated, it gives CASSLAGGPYEQYF.

V and J are TRBV11-2 and TRBJ1-5, with a tentative D call TRBD1 (6 bases). Trimming removed 5 bases from V and 5 bases from J, with 10 bases in between. Germline CDR1 and CDR2: SGHAT and FQNNGV. CDR3 length: 13 residues. The CDR3 DNA sequence: TGTGCCAGCAGCCTCAGGGGAGATCAGCCCCAGCATTTT. Its translation is CASSLRGDQPQHF.

The rearrangement uses TRBV11-3 and TRBJ2-7; TRBD2 matches 11 bases. The V gene end was trimmed by 6 bases and the J gene end by 0 bases; junction bases not matched to a gene: 4. This CDR3 is 15 amino acids long. Germline V CDR1 and CDR2: SGHNT, YENEEA. The CDR3 reads CASSLTSGVSYEQYF. The DNA of the CDR3 is TGTGCCAGCAGTTTGACTAGCGGGGTCTCCTACGAGCAGTACTTC.

The rearrangement links TRBV27 to TRBJ2-7; the match to TRBD2 covers 12 bases. CDR3 size: 16 residues. Germline V gene data show CDR1 as MNHEY and CDR2 as SMNVEV (reference sequence). With V trimmed by 5 bases and J by 5 bases, 10 bases remained unmatched. CDR3 nucleotide sequence: TGTGCCAGCAGTCCCCACGGACTAGCGGGATTCAACGAGCAGTACTTC. This gives the protein CASSPHGLAGFNEQYF.

The rearrangement links TRBV9 to TRBJ2-7, with 8 bases lining up with TRBD2. Trimming took 3 bases from V and 3 from J; bases not matched to a gene: 8. This CDR3 is 15 amino acids long. CDR1 is SGDLS and CDR2 is YYNGEE in the germline V gene. The CDR3 DNA reads TGTGCCAGCAGCGCTGATGGGCTAGCGGGCTACGAGCAGTACTTC. It specifies CASSADGLAGYEQYF.

Points on this clone: A junction end diverges from the germline sequence, so it may reflect a read error. The chain carries TRBV12-3 or TRBV12-4 and TRBJ1-1, with unresolved D. The CDR3 loop spans 13 amino acids. This chain's CDR3 is CASRWEIGPETFF. DNA of the CDR3: TGTGCCAGCAGATGGGAGATAGGACCTGAAACTTTCTTT.

The chain is built from TRBV5-5 and TRBJ1-1; D unclear. V gave up 1 base and J gave up 0 bases, with 10 bases separating them. This CDR3 has 15 amino acids. The germline CDR1 and CDR2 sequences are SGHKS and YYEKEE (reference sequence). Here the CDR3 DNA reads TGTGCCAGCAGCTTGATGACGGGCATGAACACTGAAGCTTTCTTT. It translates to CASSLMTGMNTEAFF.

CDR3 coding DNA: TGTGCCAGCAGTACCGACAGGGATCAGCCCCAGCATTTT. Translating gives CASSTDRDQPQHF. This chain links TRBV6-4 with TRBJ1-5, with 7 bases lining up with TRBD1. This CDR3 contains 13 residues. Germline CDR1 and CDR2: MRHNA and SNTAGT. With V trimmed by 5 bases and J by 5 bases, 3 bases remained unmatched.

This clone appeared a few times. V usage is TRBV11-1 and J usage is TRBJ1-1; D call uncertain. Germline assignment: CDR1 SGHAT and CDR2 FQDESV (reference sequence). The length of the CDR3 is 16 residues. V was clipped by 5 bases and J by 1 base, with 17 bases between them. The CDR3 sequence: CASSPGGRSTNTEAFF. The DNA of the CDR3 is TGTGCCAGCAGCCCCGGAGGAAGGTCAACGAACACTGAAGCTTTCTTT.

The chain has TRBV18 and TRBJ2-7; either TRBD1 or TRBD2 may fit D (5 bases each). This CDR3 region has 15 residues. V shed 4 bases and J shed 2 bases, with 15 bases lying between them. Per the germline V gene, CDR1 is KGHSH and CDR2 is LQKENI. The CDR3 bases are TGTGCCAGCTCACAATCCGGGACGGGAACCTACGAGCAGTACTTC. Amino acid sequence: CASSQSGTGTYEQYF.

This clone showed up just once. V gene TRBV5-4 combines with J gene TRBJ2-1; 10 nucleotides align to TRBD2. This CDR3 is 15 amino acids long. Germline V gives CDR1 SGHNT, CDR2 YYREEE (reference sequence). The CDR3 bases are TGTGCTACTTCGCCGGGGACTAGCGATGTGAATGAGCAGTTCTTC. This encodes CATSPGTSDVNEQFF.

This chain connects TRBV9 to TRBJ2-3; TRBD2 matches at 8 bases. Trimming at V came to 0 bases and at J to 4 bases, leaving 7 bases not matched to a gene. Germline V gene sequence: CDR1 SGDLS, CDR2 YYNGEE. This CDR3 comprises 16 residues. In DNA form, the CDR3 reads TGTGCCAGCAGCGTAGCGGGAGCGGGAGCCCCAGATACGCAGTATTTT. Translated: CASSVAGAGAPDTQYF.

The V and J genes are TRBV9 and TRBJ2-7; tentative D call: TRBD2 (6 bases). The V end lost 3 bases, the J end lost 7 bases, and 17 bases lay between the germline ends. The CDR3 has 14 amino acids. CDR1 SGDLS and CDR2 YYNGEE come from the germline V gene. CDR3 DNA: TGTGCCAGCAGCGGCGGGGTTTCGGGCCCTGAGCAGTACTTC. Amino acids: CASSGGVSGPEQYF.

The chain carries TRBV5-1 and TRBJ2-2; maybe TRBD2 (6 bases). The CDR3 totals 16 residues. CDR1 SGHRS and CDR2 YFSETQ come from the germline V gene. Deletions cut 9 bases from V and 0 bases from J, with 18 bases between. The CDR3 region is CAITGAEGANTGELFF. In DNA, the CDR3 is TGCGCCATAACCGGGGCGGAGGGAGCGAACACCGGGGAGCTGTTTTTT. Looking up the rest from reference TRBV5-1 and TRBJ2-2 gives the full variable domain: KAGVTQTPRYLIKTRGQQVTLSCSPISGHRSVSWYQQTPGQGLQFLFEYFSETQRNKGNFPGRFSGRQFSNSRSEMNVSTLELGDSALYLCAITGAEGANTGELFFGEGSRLTVL.

The V gene is TRBV6-5, the J gene TRBJ1-3; D is unclear. Germline V lookup: CDR1 MNHEY, CDR2 SVGAGI. Trimming removed 6 bases at V and 4 bases at J, with 16 bases between. This CDR3 comprises 15 residues. CDR3 region: CASSLAGNPGNTIYF. For the CDR3, the DNA is TGTGCCAGCAGCCTCGCCGGGAATCCAGGAAACACCATATATTTT.

The rearrangement joins TRBV10-3 to TRBJ2-3, with D hard to call. The CDR3 runs 16 residues. Germline V gene sequence: CDR1 ENHRY, CDR2 SYGVKD. V was pared by 6 bases and J by 0 bases, with 16 bases between. The CDR3 region is CAIRDESGLSTDTQYF. CDR3 sequence (DNA): TGTGCCATCAGGGACGAATCGGGCCTCAGCACAGATACGCAGTATTTT.

The chain couples TRBV7-3 to TRBJ2-7; a possible D gene is TRBD2 (5 bases). The CDR3 is 15 residues long. Between the trimmed V and J ends, which lost 2 bases and 2 bases, there was a span of 13 bases. From germline, CDR1 is SGHTA and CDR2 FQGTGA. CDR3 loop: CASSLASRGTYEQYF. For the CDR3, the DNA is TGTGCCAGCAGCTTAGCTTCCCGGGGTACCTACGAGCAGTACTTC.

The rearrangement joins TRBV10-3 to TRBJ2-5, with D possibly matching TRBD2 (6 bases). Germline CDR1 and CDR2: ENHRY and SYGVKD. Deletions cut 0 bases from V and 5 bases from J, with 19 bases between. The CDR3 contains 17 residues. The CDR3 is CAISESRFEGGRETQYF. CDR3 DNA sequence: TGTGCCATCAGTGAGTCCCGGTTTGAAGGAGGGCGGGAGACCCAGTACTTC.

This chain joins TRBV11-3 and TRBJ2-2; the match to TRBD2 covers 7 bases. V gave up 0 bases and J gave up 0 bases; unmatched junction bases: 4. Germline CDR1 SGHNT, CDR2 YENEEA. CDR3 length: 17 amino acids. CDR3 coding DNA: TGTGCCAGCAGCTTAGATCAAGGGAGGGCGAACACCGGGGAGCTGTTTTTT. Its protein is CASSLDQGRANTGELFF. Looking up the rest from reference TRBV11-3 and TRBJ2-2 gives the full variable domain: EAGVVQSPRYKIIEKKQPVAFWCNPISGHNTLYWYLQNLGQGPELLIRYENEEAVDDSQLPKDRFSAERLKGVDSTLKIQPAELGDSAVYLCASSLDQGRANTGELFFGEGSRLTVL.